Listed below are T cell receptor beta chains from one sample, sequenced in a study of OX40 agonist ivuxolimab in advanced cancers. Assay used: immunoSEQ multiplex PCR; TCRdb lists only in-frame clones, some missing. The sample records 13,000 or so clones, roughly 69% being singletons. This specimen was CD4+ or CD8+ T cells sorted from blood, taken in a trial of the OX40 agonist ivuxolimab. The receptors shown here come from an adult with an advanced solid tumor such as melanoma, head and neck, liver or kidney cancer. The CDR3 runs from the conserved cysteine through the conserved F or W. Each record gives: D gene, V gene, J gene, clone size, CDR3 protein, CDR3 DNA. A D gene is named only where the DNA matches it firmly. Size is stated for part of the rows, as once, few or many counts, or as a class when the clone is expanded.

.	TRBV18	TRBJ2-7	once	CASSPPRDIYEQYF	TGTGCCAGCTCACCACCCCGGGACATATACGAGCAGTACTTC
.	TRBV6-1	TRBJ2-3	.	CASSGLSVDTQYF	TGTGCCAGCAGTGGGCTTTCAGTGGATACGCAGTATTTT
.	TRBV28	TRBJ2-7	once	CASSPGKGRSYEQYF	TGTGCCAGCAGTCCCGGGAAGGGTCGGTCCTACGAGCAGTACTTC
TRBD2	TRBV5-1	TRBJ2-1	once	CASSFDSGAYNEQFF	TGCGCCAGCAGCTTCGATAGCGGGGCCTACAATGAGCAGTTCTTC
.	TRBV19	TRBJ2-1	.	CASSYAGYNEQFF	TGTGCCAGTAGCTACGCGGGGTACAATGAGCAGTTCTTC
.	TRBV7-9	TRBJ2-1	.	CASSLIAREQFF	TGTGCCAGCAGCTTAATAGCCCGAGAGCAGTTCTTC
.	TRBV9	TRBJ1-3	.	CASSVGGLTGNTIYF	TGTGCCAGCAGCGTAGGAGGACTCACTGGAAACACCATATATTTT
.	TRBV9	TRBJ1-5	.	CASSPHPDSNQPQHF	TGTGCCAGCAGCCCTCATCCAGATAGCAATCAGCCCCAGCATTTT
.	TRBV6-5	TRBJ2-7	.	CASSGQTSSYEQYF	TGTGCCAGCAGCGGACAGACTAGCTCCTACGAGCAGTACTTC
.	TRBV7-3	TRBJ2-7	.	CASSLYVGSSYEQYF	TGTGCCAGCAGCTTATACGTGGGAAGCTCCTACGAGCAGTACTTC
.	TRBV11-2	TRBJ2-7	.	CASTRGTEQYF	TGTGCCAGCACCAGAGGGACCGAGCAGTACTTC
.	TRBV11-2	TRBJ2-3	.	CASSLAADTQYF	TGTGCCAGCAGCTTAGCCGCAGATACGCAGTATTTT
.	TRBV2	TRBJ1-2	.	CASSPLIEAGYGYTF	TGTGCCAGCAGTCCGCTCATAGAGGCGGGCTATGGCTACACCTTC
TRBD1	TRBV7-9	TRBJ1-6	.	CASSPTGNYNSPLHF	TGTGCCAGCAGCCCGACAGGGAACTATAATTCACCCCTCCACTTT
.	TRBV4-2	TRBJ2-1	few	CASSLLNYNEQFF	TGTGCCAGCAGCCTGTTAAACTACAATGAGCAGTTCTTC
.	TRBV27	TRBJ2-7	.	CASSPYAGTYEQYF	TGTGCCAGCAGTCCGTACGCAGGTACCTACGAGCAGTACTTC
TRBD1	TRBV7-8	TRBJ2-7	.	CASSHRDSSTYEQYF	TGTGCCAGCAGCCACCGGGACAGTAGTACCTACGAGCAGTACTTC
.	TRBV5-1	TRBJ1-1	.	CASSPTQFTEAFF	TGCGCCAGCAGCCCGACGCAATTCACTGAAGCTTTCTTT
.	TRBV11-2	TRBJ2-7	many	CASSLDAGAQGYEQYF	TGTGCCAGCAGCTTAGATGCCGGGGCGCAGGGCTACGAGCAGTACTTC
.	TRBV30	TRBJ1-4	.	CAWSIGGITNEKLFF	TGTGCCTGGAGCATCGGGGGTATAACTAATGAAAAACTGTTTTTT
.	TRBV11-2	TRBJ2-5	.	CASSLPSEETQYF	TGTGCCAGCAGCTTGCCTAGCGAGGAGACCCAGTACTTC
.	TRBV10-2	TRBJ1-5	.	CASSESRSSNQPQHF	TGCGCCAGCAGTGAGTCGAGAAGTAGCAATCAGCCCCAGCATTTT
.	TRBV7-6	TRBJ1-1	.	CASSFEMNTEAFF	TGTGCCAGCAGCTTCGAAATGAACACTGAAGCTTTCTTT
.	TRBV6-4	TRBJ2-2	once	CASRAGFTGELFF	TGTGCCAGCAGAGCCGGGTTCACCGGGGAGCTGTTTTTT
.	TRBV13	TRBJ1-1	few	CASSLTLGTEAFF	TGTGCCAGCAGCTTGACCTTGGGGACTGAAGCTTTCTTT
TRBD2	TRBV28	TRBJ2-7	.	CASSSGTSGRPREQYF	TGTGCCAGCAGTTCCGGGACTAGCGGGAGGCCGCGGGAGCAGTACTTC
TRBD2	TRBV7-8	TRBJ2-1	few	CASSLRAGDTYNEQFF	TGTGCCAGCAGCTTGAGAGCGGGAGATACCTACAATGAGCAGTTCTTC
TRBD2	TRBV29-1	TRBJ2-1	.	CSVEFSGLAGGSYNEQFF	TGCAGCGTTGAATTCTCTGGCCTAGCGGGAGGGTCCTACAATGAGCAGTTCTTC
.	TRBV6-6	TRBJ2-3	.	CASSYRQDTDTQYF	TGTGCCAGCAGTTACCGACAGGACACAGATACGCAGTATTTT
TRBD2	TRBV7-9	TRBJ2-2	few	CASSLERGGHTGELFF	TGTGCCAGCAGCTTAGAACGGGGGGGCCACACCGGGGAGCTGTTTTTT
.	TRBV7-3	TRBJ2-5	.	CASSPTDQPRTQYF	TGTGCCAGCAGCCCGACGGACCAACCCAGGACCCAGTACTTC
.	TRBV5-6	TRBJ1-4	.	CASSLAGSSVIEKLFF	TGTGCCAGCAGCTTGGCCGGGAGTTCGGTCATAGAAAAACTGTTTTTT
.	TRBV11-2	TRBJ2-5	.	CASSLRGETQYF	TGTGCCAGCAGCTTGAGGGGGGAGACCCAGTACTTC
TRBD1	TRBV5-1	TRBJ1-1	.	CASSLAGTGATEAFF	TGCGCCAGCAGCTTGGCAGGGACAGGGGCCACTGAAGCTTTCTTT
TRBD2	TRBV7-3	TRBJ2-2	.	CASSSLAGTGELFF	TGTGCCAGCAGCTCTCTAGCGGGCACCGGGGAGCTGTTTTTT
TRBD1	TRBV5-6	TRBJ1-2	.	CASSADRGLNYGYTF	TGTGCCAGCAGCGCGGACAGGGGGCTCAACTATGGCTACACCTTC
.	TRBV19	TRBJ2-3	.	CASSIVSENTQYF	TGTGCCAGTAGTATCGTGAGTGAAAATACGCAGTATTTT
.	TRBV28	TRBJ1-1	.	CASSLDDREAFF	TGTGCCAGCAGTTTAGACGACAGGGAAGCTTTCTTT
.	TRBV18	TRBJ2-4	.	CASSPDGNIQYF	TGTGCCAGCTCACCGGACGGAAACATTCAGTACTTC
.	TRBV4-1	TRBJ2-7	.	CASSQDVAYEQYF	TGCGCCAGCAGCCAAGATGTGGCCTACGAGCAGTACTTC
.	TRBV15	TRBJ2-1	.	CATSRGLGEQFF	TGTGCCACCAGCAGGGGCCTGGGGGAGCAGTTCTTC
.	TRBV6-5	TRBJ2-7	.	CASSLLWPSSYEQYF	TGTGCCAGCAGTTTACTTTGGCCGAGCTCCTACGAGCAGTACTTC
.	TRBV10-2	TRBJ2-5	.	CASSEFLAPQETQYF	TGCGCCAGCAGTGAGTTCTTAGCGCCCCAAGAGACCCAGTACTTC
.	TRBV28	TRBJ2-1	few	CASSFRGPNEQFF	TGTGCCAGCAGTTTTAGAGGGCCGAATGAGCAGTTCTTC
.	TRBV10-2	TRBJ1-5	.	CASSETGLNQPQHF	TGCGCCAGCAGTGAAACGGGCCTCAATCAGCCCCAGCATTTT
.	TRBV5-1	TRBJ2-7	medium-sized	CASSLAGDSTEHF	TGCGCCAGCAGCTTGGCCGGGGACTCTACTGAGCACTTC
TRBD1	TRBV28	TRBJ1-5	.	CASKIRQGSNQPQHF	TGTGCCAGCAAAATTAGACAGGGGAGCAATCAGCCCCAGCATTTT
.	TRBV10-3	TRBJ2-7	.	CAISGQRNYEQYF	TGTGCCATCAGTGGGCAGCGGAACTACGAGCAGTACTTC
TRBD2	TRBV11-2	TRBJ2-3	once	CASSPSGSGADTQYF	TGTGCCAGCAGCCCTAGCGGGAGTGGCGCAGATACGCAGTATTTT
.	TRBV28	TRBJ2-2	.	CASGTRNTGELFF	TGTGCCAGCGGGACACGAAACACCGGGGAGCTGTTTTTT
TRBD1	TRBV9	TRBJ2-7	.	CASSVATGDEQYF	TGTGCCAGCAGCGTAGCGACAGGGGACGAGCAGTACTTC
.	TRBV6-4	TRBJ2-4	.	CASGIRVTSAKNIQYF	TGTGCCAGCGGTATAAGAGTCACCTCAGCCAAAAACATTCAGTACTTC
.	TRBV9	TRBJ2-1	.	CASSVGDSHNEQFF	TGTGCCAGCAGCGTAGGGGACTCTCATAATGAGCAGTTCTTC
.	TRBV18	TRBJ1-1	.	CASSEGGYTEAFF	TGTGCCAGCTCTGAGGGGGGGTACACTGAAGCTTTCTTT
TRBD2	TRBV27	TRBJ2-7	.	CASSLSGPGGEQYF	TGTGCCAGCAGTTTATCGGGGCCGGGGGGAGAGCAGTACTTC
.	TRBV5-6	TRBJ1-2	medium-sized	CASSTPRGGRRVYGYTF	TGTGCCAGCAGCACCCCGCGGGGGGGGCGGCGGGTCTATGGCTACACCTTC
.	TRBV29-1	TRBJ2-1	medium-sized	CSGELSHEQFF	TGCAGCGGGGAGCTATCCCATGAGCAGTTCTTC
.	TRBV7-3	TRBJ2-3	.	CASSLGPGVDTQYF	TGTGCCAGCAGCTTGGGTCCAGGTGTAGATACGCAGTATTTT
.	TRBV6-8	TRBJ1-1	.	CASSYLGGTEAFF	TGTGCCAGCAGTTACCTGGGAGGCACTGAAGCTTTCTTT